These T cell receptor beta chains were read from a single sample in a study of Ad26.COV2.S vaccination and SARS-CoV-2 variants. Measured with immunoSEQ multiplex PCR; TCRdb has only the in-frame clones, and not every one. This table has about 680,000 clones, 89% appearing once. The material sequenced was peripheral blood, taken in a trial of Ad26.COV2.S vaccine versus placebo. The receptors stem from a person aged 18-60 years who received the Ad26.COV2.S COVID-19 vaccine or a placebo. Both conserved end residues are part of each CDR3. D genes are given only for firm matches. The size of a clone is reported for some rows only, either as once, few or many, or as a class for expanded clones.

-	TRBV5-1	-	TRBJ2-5	TGCGCCAGCAGCTTGGGTCAGGGGAGGGAGACCCAGTACTTC	CASSLGQGRETQYF
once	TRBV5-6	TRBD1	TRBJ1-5	TGTGCCAGCACCTCCGGACAGGGACGGAATAGCAATCAGCCCCAGCATTTT	CASTSGQGRNSNQPQHF
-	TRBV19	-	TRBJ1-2	TGTGCCAGTAGTATAGTAGGGCAGCTAAACTATGGCTACACCTTC	CASSIVGQLNYGYTF
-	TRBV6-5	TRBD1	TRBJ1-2	TGTGCCAGCACGCAGGGGGGGGCAAAGGGCTATGGCTACACCTTC	CASTQGGAKGYGYTF
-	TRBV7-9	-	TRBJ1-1	TGTGCCAGCAGTTTCCGGACTCAGGGTCACACTGAAGCTTTCTTT	CASSFRTQGHTEAFF
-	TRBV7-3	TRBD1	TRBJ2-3	TGTGCCAGCAGCTCCGGTCTGGGCGCTTCAGGGGGAGATACGCAGTATTTT	CASSSGLGASGGDTQYF
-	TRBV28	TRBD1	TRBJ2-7	TGTGCCAGCAGTGGGGACAGGGGCCTGAACGAGCAGTACTTC	CASSGDRGLNEQYF
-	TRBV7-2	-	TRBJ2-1	TGTGCCAGCAGCTTACGGAGCGGAGCTTACAATGAGCAGTTCTTC	CASSLRSGAYNEQFF
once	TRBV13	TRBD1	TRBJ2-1	TGTGCCAGCAGTCAAGAGGGGACAGGACACAATGAGCAGTTCTTC	CASSQEGTGHNEQFF
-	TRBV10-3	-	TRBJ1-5	TGTGCCATCAGTGAAGGTGGGTACCAGCCCCAGCATTTT	CAISEGGYQPQHF
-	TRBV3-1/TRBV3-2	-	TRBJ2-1	TGTGCCAGCAGCCAAGAAGGAGGGGGCTCCTACAATGAGCAGTTCTTC	CASSQEGGGSYNEQFF
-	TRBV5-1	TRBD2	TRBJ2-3	TGCGCCAGCAGCTTGGGGACTAGCGGGGACACAGATACGCAGTATTTT	CASSLGTSGDTDTQYF
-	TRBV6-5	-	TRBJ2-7	TGTGCCAGCAGTACCTCTGGGGGGTTCGAGCAGTACTTC	CASSTSGGFEQYF
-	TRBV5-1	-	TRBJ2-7	TGCGCCAGCAGCTTGGCGACAGGGAGGAACGAGCAGTACTTC	CASSLATGRNEQYF
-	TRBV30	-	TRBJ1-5	TGTGCCTGGAGTCCCCGACATCTTAGGGATCAGCCCCAGCATTTT	CAWSPRHLRDQPQHF
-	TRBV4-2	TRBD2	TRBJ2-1	TGTGCCAGCAGCCCGGCTAGGGGAGGGGACAATGAGCAGTTCTTC	CASSPARGGDNEQFF
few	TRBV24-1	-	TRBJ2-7	TGTGCCACCAGTGACCAAAACTTACCACCCTACGAGCAGTACTTC	CATSDQNLPPYEQYF
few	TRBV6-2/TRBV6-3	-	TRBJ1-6	TGTGCCAGCAGTTACTCATCGGGGGACAATTCACCCCTCCACTTT	CASSYSSGDNSPLHF
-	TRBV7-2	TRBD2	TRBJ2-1	TGTGCCAGCAGCCCGAGGACTAGCGGGAGTAGTAATGAGCAGTTCTTC	CASSPRTSGSSNEQFF
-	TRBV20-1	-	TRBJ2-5	TGCAGTGCAGGGGGGCAAGAGACCCAGTACTTC	CSAGGQETQYF
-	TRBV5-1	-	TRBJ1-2	TGCGCCAGCAGCTTGTTACAGGGAGGAGATAACTATGGCTACACCTTC	CASSLLQGGDNYGYTF
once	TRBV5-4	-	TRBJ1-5	TGTGCCAGCAGCTTGGGAGGGGCCAATCAGCCCCAGCATTTT	CASSLGGANQPQHF
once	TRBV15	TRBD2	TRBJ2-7	TGTGCCACCAGCAGACTAGCGGGAGTCTACGAGCAGTACTTC	CATSRLAGVYEQYF
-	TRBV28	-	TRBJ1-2	TGTGCCAGCAGCCCCCCCCGGGGGGGAGTGGAAGGCTACACCTTC	CASSPPRGGVEGYTF
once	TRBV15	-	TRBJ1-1	TGTGCCACCAGCAACTCACAGGGTTTGTACACTGAAGCTTTCTTT	CATSNSQGLYTEAFF
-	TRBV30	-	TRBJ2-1	TGTGCCTGGAACGGAAAGAGCTCCTACAATGAGCAGTTCTTC	CAWNGKSSYNEQFF
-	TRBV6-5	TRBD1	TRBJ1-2	TGTGCCAGCGGGGCGGTCGGGACAGTAAACTATGGCTACACCTTC	CASGAVGTVNYGYTF
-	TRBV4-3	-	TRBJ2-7	TGCGCCAGCAGCCAAGATCCGGCGAACGACTACGAGCAGTACTTC	CASSQDPANDYEQYF
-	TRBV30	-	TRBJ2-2	TGTGCCTGGAGTGTACCGGGGAAGGTCACCGGGGAGCTGTTTTTT	CAWSVPGKVTGELFF
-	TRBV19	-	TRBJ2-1	TGTGCCACGTTCTCTAGCTCCTACAATGAGCAGTTCTTC	CATFSSSYNEQFF
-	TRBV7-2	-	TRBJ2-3	TGTGCCACCAACCCAAGGGTCGGTACAGATACGCAGTATTTT	CATNPRVGTDTQYF
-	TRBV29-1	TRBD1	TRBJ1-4	TGCAGCGTAGGCGACAGGGGCACTAATGAAAAACTGTTTTTT	CSVGDRGTNEKLFF
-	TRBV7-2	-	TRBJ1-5	TGTGCCAGCAGCTTATGGGCGAGCAATCAGCCCCAGCATTTT	CASSLWASNQPQHF
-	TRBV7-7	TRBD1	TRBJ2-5	TGTGCCAGCAGCCCTGGGACAGGGGGCGCAGAGACCCAGTACTTC	CASSPGTGGAETQYF
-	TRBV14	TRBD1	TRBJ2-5	TGTGCCAGCAGCCACGGACAGGTCGGGGAGACCCAGTACTTC	CASSHGQVGETQYF
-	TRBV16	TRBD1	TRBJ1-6	TGTGCCAGCAGCCAATCGGGGACAGGGGAGGAATCACCCCTCCACTTT	CASSQSGTGEESPLHF
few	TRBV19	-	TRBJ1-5	TGTGCCATCGCGACTGGGACGGGGAATCAGCCCCAGCATTTT	CAIATGTGNQPQHF
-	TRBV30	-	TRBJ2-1	TGTGCCTTCAATGAACAGCGACGGGAGCAGTTCTTC	CAFNEQRREQFF
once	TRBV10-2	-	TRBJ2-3	TGCGCCAGCACCCCCCGGGGTACAAGCACAGATACGCAGTATTTT	CASTPRGTSTDTQYF
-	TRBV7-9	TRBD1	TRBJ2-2	TGTGCCAGCAGCCGCAGGGGGTCATCAAACACCGGGGAGCTGTTTTTT	CASSRRGSSNTGELFF